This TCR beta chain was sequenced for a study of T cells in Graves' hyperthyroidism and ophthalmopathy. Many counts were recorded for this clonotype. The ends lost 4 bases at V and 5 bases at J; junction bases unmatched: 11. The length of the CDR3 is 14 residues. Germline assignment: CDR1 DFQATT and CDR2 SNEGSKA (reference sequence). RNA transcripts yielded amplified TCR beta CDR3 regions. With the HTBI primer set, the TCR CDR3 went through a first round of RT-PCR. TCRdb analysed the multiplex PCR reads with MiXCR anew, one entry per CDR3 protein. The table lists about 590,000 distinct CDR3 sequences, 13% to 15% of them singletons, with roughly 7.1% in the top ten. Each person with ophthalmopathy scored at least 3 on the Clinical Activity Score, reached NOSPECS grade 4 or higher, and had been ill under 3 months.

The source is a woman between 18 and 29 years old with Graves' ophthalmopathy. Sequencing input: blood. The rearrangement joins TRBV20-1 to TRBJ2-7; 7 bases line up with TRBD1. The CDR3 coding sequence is TGCAGTGCTACGGGACAGAGGCGGTCAGACGAGCAGTACTTC. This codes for CSATGQRRSDEQYF.